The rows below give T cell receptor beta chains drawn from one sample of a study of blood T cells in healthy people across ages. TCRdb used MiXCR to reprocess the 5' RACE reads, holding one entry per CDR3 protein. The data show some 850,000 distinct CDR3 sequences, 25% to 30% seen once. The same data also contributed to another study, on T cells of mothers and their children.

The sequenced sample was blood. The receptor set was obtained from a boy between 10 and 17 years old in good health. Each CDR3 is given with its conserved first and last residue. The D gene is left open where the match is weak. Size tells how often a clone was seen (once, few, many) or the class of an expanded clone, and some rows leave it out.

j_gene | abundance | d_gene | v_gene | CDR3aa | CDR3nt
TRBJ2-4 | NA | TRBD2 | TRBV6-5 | CASSLAGENIQYF | TGTGCCAGCAGCTTAGCGGGGGAGAACATTCAGTACTTC
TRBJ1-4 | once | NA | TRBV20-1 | CSAANRQVSEKLFF | TGCAGTGCTGCAAATCGGCAGGTCTCTGAAAAACTGTTTTTT
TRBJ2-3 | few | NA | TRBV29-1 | CGAYRQAPDTQYF | TGCGGCGCCTACCGACAGGCCCCAGATACGCAGTATTTT
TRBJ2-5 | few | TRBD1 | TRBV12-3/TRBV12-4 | CASSLTAGTGGETQYF | TGTGCCAGCAGTTTAACAGCCGGGACAGGGGGAGAGACCCAGTACTTC
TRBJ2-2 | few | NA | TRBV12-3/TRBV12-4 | CASTPDFTGELFF | TGTGCCAGCACCCCAGACTTCACCGGGGAGCTGTTTTTT
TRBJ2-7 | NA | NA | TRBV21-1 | CASSKDGRGTYEQYF | TGTGCCAGCAGCAAAGATGGAAGGGGGACCTACGAGCAGTACTTC
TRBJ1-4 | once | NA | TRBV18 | CASSQGRNEKLFF | TGTGCCAGCTCACAGGGGAGGAATGAAAAACTGTTTTTT
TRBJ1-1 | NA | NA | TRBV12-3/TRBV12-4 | CASISATEAFF | TGTGCCAGCATCAGTGCCACTGAAGCTTTCTTT
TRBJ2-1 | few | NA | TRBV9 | CASSVVGGRYNEQFF | TGTGCCAGCAGCGTAGTCGGGGGGCGGTACAATGAGCAGTTCTTC
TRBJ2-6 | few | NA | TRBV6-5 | CASMGSSGANVLTF | TGTGCCAGCATGGGCAGCTCTGGGGCCAACGTCCTGACTTTC
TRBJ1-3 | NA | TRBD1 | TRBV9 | CASSVGGTGTSNTIYF | TGTGCCAGCAGCGTAGGCGGGACAGGGACCTCAAACACCATATATTTT
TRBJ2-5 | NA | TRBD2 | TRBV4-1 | CASSQARGTNQETQYF | TGCGCCAGCAGCCAAGCGCGGGGGACTAACCAAGAGACCCAGTACTTC
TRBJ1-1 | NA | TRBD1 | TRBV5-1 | CASSVDRGTEAFF | TGCGCCAGCAGCGTGGACAGGGGCACTGAAGCTTTCTTT
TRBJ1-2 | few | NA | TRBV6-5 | CASTRTTGDGYTF | TGTGCCAGCACCAGGACGACCGGTGATGGCTACACCTTC
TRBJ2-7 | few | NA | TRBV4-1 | CASSQDLVREDEQYF | TGCGCCAGCAGCCAAGATCTAGTCAGGGAGGACGAGCAGTACTTC
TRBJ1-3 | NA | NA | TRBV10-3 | CAISEGQLTGNTIYF | TGTGCCATCAGTGAAGGGCAACTCACTGGAAACACCATATATTTT
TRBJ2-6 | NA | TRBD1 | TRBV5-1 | CASNFRTGLSGANVLTF | TGCGCCAGCAACTTTCGGACAGGGCTATCTGGGGCCAACGTCCTGACTTTC
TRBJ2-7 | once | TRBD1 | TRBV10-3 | CAISDRTGYEQYF | TGTGCCATCAGTGACAGGACAGGGTACGAGCAGTACTTC
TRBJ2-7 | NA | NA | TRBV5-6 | CASNWGGGPYEQYF | TGTGCCAGCAACTGGGGCGGGGGCCCCTACGAGCAGTACTTC
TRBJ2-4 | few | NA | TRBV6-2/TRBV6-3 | CASSPPILAKNIQYF | TGTGCCAGCAGTCCCCCGATATTAGCCAAAAACATTCAGTACTTC
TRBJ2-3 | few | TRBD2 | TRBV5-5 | CASSLRAGADTQYF | TGTGCCAGCAGCTTGCGAGCGGGGGCAGATACGCAGTATTTT
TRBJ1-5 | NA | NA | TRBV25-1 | CASSDPYSNQPQHF | TGTGCCAGCAGTGACCCTTATAGCAATCAGCCCCAGCATTTT
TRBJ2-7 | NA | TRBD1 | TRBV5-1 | CASSLLGTGSSYEQYF | TGCGCCAGCAGCTTGCTAGGGACAGGGAGCTCCTACGAGCAGTACTTC
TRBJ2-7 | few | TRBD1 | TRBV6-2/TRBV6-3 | CASSSERTGSDYEQYF | TGTGCCAGCAGTTCCGAAAGGACAGGCTCAGACTACGAGCAGTACTTC
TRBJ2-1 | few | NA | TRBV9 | CASSVVGTEQFF | TGTGCCAGCAGCGTAGTAGGGACTGAGCAGTTCTTC
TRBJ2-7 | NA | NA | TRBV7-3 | CASSPRGTADEQYF | TGTGCCAGCAGCCCCCGAGGGACGGCGGACGAGCAGTACTTC
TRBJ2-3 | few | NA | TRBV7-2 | CASSSAAGWTDTQYF | TGTGCCAGCAGCTCTGCTGCGGGGTGGACAGATACGCAGTATTTT
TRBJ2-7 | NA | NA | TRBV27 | CASSFLGDAYEQYF | TGTGCCAGCAGTTTTCTGGGGGATGCCTACGAGCAGTACTTC
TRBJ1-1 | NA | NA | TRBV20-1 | CSARDTGAEAFF | TGCAGTGCTAGAGATACGGGGGCTGAAGCTTTCTTT
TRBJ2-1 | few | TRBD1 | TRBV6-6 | CASSYKGAVVNEQFF | TGTGCCAGCAGTTACAAGGGGGCGGTAGTCAATGAGCAGTTCTTC
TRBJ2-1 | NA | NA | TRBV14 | CARSRLTRGPNEQLF | TGTGCCAGATCCCGGTTGACCAGGGGTCCCAATGAGCAGCTCTTC
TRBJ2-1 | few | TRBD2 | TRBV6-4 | CASSETAGHNEQFF | TGTGCCAGCAGTGAGACAGCGGGACACAATGAGCAGTTCTTC
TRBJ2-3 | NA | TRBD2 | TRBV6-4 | CASSDSASGATDTQYF | TGTGCCAGCAGTGACTCGGCTAGCGGGGCCACAGATACGCAGTATTTT
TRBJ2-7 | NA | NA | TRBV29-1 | CSVAGRVIGEQYF | TGCAGCGTTGCGGGCAGGGTCATAGGCGAGCAGTACTTC
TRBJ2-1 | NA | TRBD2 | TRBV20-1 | CSVKPPPLGRGGSYNEQFF | TGCAGTGTTAAGCCCCCGCCCCTGGGTCGGGGGGGAAGCTACAATGAGCAGTTCTTC
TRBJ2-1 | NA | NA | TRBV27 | CASQRGYSPYNEQFF | TGTGCCAGCCAAAGGGGTTATAGCCCCTACAATGAGCAGTTCTTC
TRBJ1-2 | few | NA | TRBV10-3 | CATLQLSRGGYTF | TGTGCCACCTTGCAGCTTAGTCGGGGTGGCTACACCTTC
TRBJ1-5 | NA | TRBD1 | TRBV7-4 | CASSTRQGAINQPQHF | TGTGCCAGCAGCACACGACAGGGGGCGATCAATCAGCCCCAGCATTTT
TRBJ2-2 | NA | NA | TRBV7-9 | CASSHPTHRRGSTGELFF | TGTGCCAGCAGCCATCCGACACACCGTCGGGGAAGCACCGGGGAGCTGTTTTTT
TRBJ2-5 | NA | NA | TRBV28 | CASSTTPGTVQETQYF | TGTGCCAGCAGTACGACCCCCGGGACGGTCCAAGAGACCCAGTACTTC
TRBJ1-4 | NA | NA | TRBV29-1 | CSVLPPSVATNEKLFF | TGCAGCGTTCTCCCCCCCTCGGTCGCAACTAATGAAAAACTGTTTTTT